These 17 T cell receptor beta chains share one sample of origin, sequenced in a study of regulatory T cells in long-lasting Graves disease (dated by TCRdb to the early 2020s). Sample time point, as interpreted from the label and publication: newly diagnosed GD, antithyroid drugs for less than 3 months. For both TCR sequencing and RNA sequencing, RNA was extracted from PBMCs using TRIzol. The library relied on multiplex PCR. Sequencing took place on an Illumina HiSeq 4000. iRepertoire HTBI primers and Arm-PCR amplification of CDR3 regions were used to construct TCR beta libraries. TCRdb trimmed public reads at Q25 via fastp, called clones via MiXCR and kept in-frame beta chains. Entries are consolidated by CDR3 protein sequence, retaining the most common genes and DNA. The sample includes a few hundred thousand distinct CDR3 sequences, with 20% to 25% observed a single time. The ten largest clones add up to roughly 14% of the sample.

Source: peripheral blood mononuclear cells (PBMCs), taken at new diagnosis, from a patient treated with antithyroid drugs. Receptors originate from a female donor with Graves disease.

In this sample, this clonotype turned up many times. This chain uses TRBV10-3 with TRBJ2-7; D is possibly TRBD1 (5 bases). The V end was cut by 0 bases, the J end by 0 bases, with 12 bases between. Germline V gene sequence: CDR1 ENHRY, CDR2 SYGVKD. This CDR3 is 16 amino acids long. This chain's CDR3 is CAISESLGPDSYEQYF. The CDR3 DNA reads TGTGCCATCAGTGAGTCTTTGGGGCCCGACTCCTACGAGCAGTACTTC.

This clonotype occurred many times. The chain has TRBV11-3 and TRBJ1-1, with D possibly matching TRBD1 (6 bases). Germline V gene lookup returns CDR1 SGHNT and CDR2 YENEEA. The CDR3 is 14 residues long. Trimming pared 3 bases from V and 7 bases from J, leaving 15 bases between. The DNA of the CDR3 is TGTGCCAGCAGCTTGAGGGGGAGGGTTGATGAAGCTTTCTTT. Protein product: CASSLRGRVDEAFF.

This chain connects TRBV2 to TRBJ2-4; 7 bases line up with TRBD1. The CDR3 runs to 13 residues. Germline-derived CDR1 and CDR2 are SNHLY and FYNNEI. Losses at the gene ends were 6 bases for V and 14 bases for J; bases not matched to a gene: 13. The chain's CDR3 is CASSSSSTGVKYF. CDR3 in DNA: TGTGCCAGCAGCTCTTCGAGTACAGGGGTTAAGTACTTC.

This rearrangement joins TRBV25-1 to TRBJ1-1; the D is unclear. The germline CDR1 and CDR2 sequences are MGHDK and SYGVNS. The V gene lost 5 bases and the J gene lost 9 bases, with 10 bases spanning the gap. This CDR3 region has 11 residues. The CDR3 loop is CASSSGVKAFF. As DNA, the CDR3 is TGTGCCAGCAGTTCAGGCGTGAAAGCTTTCTTT. Full variable domain (remainder filled in from reference TRBV25-1 and TRBJ1-1): EADIYQTPRYLVIGTGKKITLECSQTMGHDKMYWYQQDPGMELHLIHYSYGVNSTEKGDLSSESTVSRIRTEHFPLTLESARPSHTSQYLCASSSGVKAFFGQGTRLTVV.

The table lists this clonotype with many counts. The chain has TRBV11-1 and TRBJ2-3; 9 positions agree with TRBD2. Looked up from germline, CDR1 is SGHAT and CDR2 is FQDESV (reference sequence). This CDR3 has 16 amino acids. Germline trimming cut 1 base from V and 4 bases from J; bases unmatched to any gene: 6. CDR3 nucleotide sequence: TGTGCCAGCAGCTTAGGTTCGCGGGGGGGCCCAGATACGCAGTATTTT. Its translation is CASSLGSRGGPDTQYF.

This clonotype was recorded many times. The chain combines TRBV6-2 or TRBV6-3 with TRBJ2-2; D remains unclear. The CDR3 sequence is 15 residues long. Germline V gives CDR1 MNHEY, CDR2 SVGEGT. The ends were cut back, 2 bases at V and 5 bases at J, with 12 bases in the middle. Here the CDR3 reads CASSYPEPRTGELFF. CDR3 DNA sequence: TGTGCCAGCAGTTACCCAGAGCCTAGAACCGGGGAGCTGTTTTTT.

This clonotype was counted only a few times. The chain employs TRBV7-9 and TRBJ1-2; D is perhaps TRBD1 (5 bases). This CDR3 contains 17 residues. Per germline, CDR1 SEHNR and CDR2 FQNEAQ (reference sequence). V was cut by 3 bases and J by 2 bases, with 19 bases left in between. This CDR3 is CASSFGSGGGRNYGYTF. The CDR3 DNA sequence: TGTGCCAGCAGCTTTGGTTCCGGGGGAGGCAGAAACTATGGCTACACCTTC.

The V gene is TRBV7-8, the J gene TRBJ1-6; a weak D match, TRBD1 (6 bases). The CDR3 contains 16 residues. Trimming left V 0 bases short and J 7 bases short, with 13 bases between. CDR1 is SGHVS, CDR2 FQNEAQ, per germline. The CDR3 DNA reads TGTGCCAGCAGCTTAGCGCGGGGGGCTAAGAATTCACCCCTCCACTTT. It encodes CASSLARGAKNSPLHF.

This clonotype showed up many times. CDR3 nucleotide sequence: TGCAGTGCTAGAGATCGGGCAGGGGGAGGTAATGAGCAGTTCTTC. Its translation: CSARDRAGGGNEQFF. This chain links TRBV20-1 with TRBJ2-1; D is possibly TRBD1 (7 bases). Trimming pared 0 bases from V and 7 bases from J, leaving 16 bases between. In germline, CDR1 is DFQATT, CDR2 SNEGSKA (reference sequence). CDR3 length: 15 amino acids.

This clonotype was found a few times. This chain links TRBV6-2 or TRBV6-3 with TRBJ2-7; D is uncertain. V was clipped by 6 bases and J by 4 bases, with 10 bases between them. There are 12 residues in the CDR3. Germline V CDR1 and CDR2: MNHEY, SVGEGT. The CDR3, as DNA: TGTGCCAGCAGATCCCTTGGATACGAGCAGTACTTC. The encoded protein is CASRSLGYEQYF.

Notes on this clonotype: Given a far larger clone just one base away, this is likely a sequencing read error. This CDR3 is missing its conserved last phenylalanine or tryptophan, likely due to a read error. V usage is TRBV7-2 and J usage is TRBJ2-1; maybe TRBD1 (5 bases). Germline CDR1 and CDR2: SGHTA and FQGNSA. V lost 5 bases, J lost 1 base, and 9 bases lay in between. The CDR3 loop spans 14 amino acids. The CDR3 DNA sequence: TGTGCCAGCAGCAGGACATATTCCTACAATGAGCAGTTCTCC. Translated, it gives CASSRTYSYNEQFS.

The J gene is TRBJ2-7, the V gene TRBV7-2, with 9 positions matching TRBD2. Germline assignment: CDR1 SGHTA and CDR2 FQGNSA. V lost 5 bases to trimming and J lost 4 bases; unmatched junction nucleotides: 9. CDR3 length equals 15 residues. The CDR3, as DNA: TGTGCCAGCAGCCTTCTAGCGGGACCATCTTACGAGCAGTACTTC. Its translation is CASSLLAGPSYEQYF.

About this clonotype: It may be a read error: a sequence one base away is much more abundant. The rearrangement joins TRBV20-1 to TRBJ1-1; unclear D gene. Per germline, CDR1 DFQATT and CDR2 SNEGSKA (reference sequence). The germline V and J ends were trimmed by 1 base and 1 base, with 7 bases remaining between them. The CDR3 length is 13 residues. The CDR3: CSARVSENTEAFF. The CDR3 DNA reads TGCAGTGCTAGAGTATCAGAGAACACTGAAGCTTTCTTT.

This clonotype was observed many times. The chain carries TRBV7-2 and TRBJ2-4; TRBD1 is a possible D gene (6 bases). The length of the CDR3 is 17 residues. V lost 4 bases, J lost 2 bases, and 18 bases lay in between. Germline loops: CDR1 SGHTA, CDR2 FQGNSA. The CDR3 bases are TGTGCCAGCAGCTCGACGGCCGGGACAAAGACCAAAAACATTCAGTACTTC. This codes for CASSSTAGTKTKNIQYF.

The table lists this clonotype with many counts. The chain joins TRBV9 to TRBJ2-7; 10 bases align to TRBD1. With 7 bases clipped from V and 6 bases from J, the junction kept 4 bases outside the gene matches. Germline-derived CDR1 and CDR2 are SGDLS and YYNGEE. The CDR3 runs 12 residues. This CDR3 reads CASGRDRGEQYF. In DNA form, the CDR3 reads TGTGCCAGCGGCAGGGACAGGGGCGAGCAGTACTTC.

In its sample, this clonotype was seen a few times. Just one base apart from a much larger clone, this may be a read error. In nucleotides, the CDR3 is TGTGCCAGCAGCTCAGGTGTGACTAGCGGGGGACAAGAGACCCAGTACTTC. Translation gives CASSSGVTSGGQETQYF. This chain links TRBV7-2 with TRBJ2-5, with TRBD2 matching over 12 bases. Germline CDR1 reads SGHTA; CDR2 reads FQGNSA. V gave up 4 bases and J gave up 2 bases; unmatched junction bases: 8. The CDR3 is 17 amino acids.

The chain couples TRBV11-2 to TRBJ2-7, with TRBD1 matching 9 bases. Germline assignment: CDR1 SGHAT and CDR2 FQNNGV. The CDR3 runs to 13 residues. The trim removed 4 bases at V and 7 bases at J, leaving 5 bases unmatched. The CDR3 nucleotides read TGTGCCAGCAGCTCATCGACAGGGGGGGAGCAGTACTTC. Its translation is CASSSSTGGEQYF.